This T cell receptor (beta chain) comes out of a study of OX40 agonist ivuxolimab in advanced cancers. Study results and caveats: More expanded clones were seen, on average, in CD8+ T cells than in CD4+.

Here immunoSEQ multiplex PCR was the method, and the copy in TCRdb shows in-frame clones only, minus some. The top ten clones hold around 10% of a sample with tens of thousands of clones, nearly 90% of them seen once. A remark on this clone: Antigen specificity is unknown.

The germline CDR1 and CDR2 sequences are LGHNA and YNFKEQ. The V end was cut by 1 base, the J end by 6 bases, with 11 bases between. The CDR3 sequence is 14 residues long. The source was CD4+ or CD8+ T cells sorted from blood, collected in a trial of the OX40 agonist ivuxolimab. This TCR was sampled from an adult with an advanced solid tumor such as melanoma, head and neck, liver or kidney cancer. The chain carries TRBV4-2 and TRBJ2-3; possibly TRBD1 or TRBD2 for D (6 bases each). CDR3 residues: CASSQVGGPDTQYF. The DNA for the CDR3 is TGTGCCAGCAGCCAAGTAGGGGGGCCCGATACGCAGTATTTT.